These T cell receptor beta chains were read from a single sample in a study of beta chain features in type 1 diabetes. Data came from immunoSEQ multiplex PCR; TCRdb stores just in-frame clones and leaves some out. The table includes about 160,000 clones, roughly 60% detected once. Material: naive CD4+ T cells from blood. The receptors stem from a man aged 25 to 40 with type 1 diabetes. The CDR3 runs from the conserved cysteine through the conserved F or W. The order of the fields is D gene, CDR3 length, J gene, V gene, clone size, CDR3 protein, CDR3 DNA. The D gene is left open where the match is weak. Size is stated for part of the rows, as once, few or many counts, or as a class when the clone is expanded.

d_call: TRBD1
cdr3_length: 17
j_call: TRBJ2-4
v_call: TRBV5-1
clone_size: .
cdr3_aa: CASSSPMAGTGLNIQYF
cdr3_nt: TGCGCCAGCAGCTCACCCATGGCCGGGACAGGGTTGAACATTCAGTACTTC

d_call: TRBD1
cdr3_length: 14
j_call: TRBJ2-5
v_call: TRBV9
clone_size: .
cdr3_aa: CASSVSGQEETQYF
cdr3_nt: TGTGCCAGCAGCGTGTCCGGACAGGAAGAGACCCAGTACTTC

d_call: TRBD2
cdr3_length: 12
j_call: TRBJ2-1
v_call: TRBV29-1
clone_size: .
cdr3_aa: CSVEDRGGTGFF
cdr3_nt: TGCAGCGTTGAAGATCGGGGAGGGACGGGGTTCTTC

d_call: TRBD1
cdr3_length: 12
j_call: TRBJ2-5
v_call: TRBV29-1
clone_size: .
cdr3_aa: CSVGQGRETQYF
cdr3_nt: TGCAGCGTTGGACAGGGGAGAGAGACCCAGTACTTC

d_call: .
cdr3_length: 14
j_call: TRBJ2-1
v_call: TRBV4-3
clone_size: .
cdr3_aa: CASSQVGGNNEQFF
cdr3_nt: TGCGCCAGCAGCCAAGTCGGCGGGAACAATGAGCAGTTCTTC

d_call: .
cdr3_length: 16
j_call: TRBJ2-5
v_call: TRBV14
clone_size: few
cdr3_aa: CASSHLAGSPKETQYF
cdr3_nt: TGTGCCAGCAGCCATCTTGCAGGGTCCCCGAAAGAGACCCAGTACTTC

d_call: TRBD1
cdr3_length: 15
j_call: TRBJ2-7
v_call: TRBV4-3
clone_size: .
cdr3_aa: CASSQGGTGDHEQYF
cdr3_nt: TGCGCCAGCAGCCAAGGAGGGACAGGGGACCACGAGCAGTACTTC

d_call: TRBD1
cdr3_length: 15
j_call: TRBJ2-5
v_call: TRBV7-9
clone_size: .
cdr3_aa: CASSFRRTGQETQYF
cdr3_nt: TGTGCCAGCAGCTTTCGGAGGACAGGACAAGAGACCCAGTACTTC

d_call: .
cdr3_length: 13
j_call: TRBJ1-2
v_call: TRBV18
clone_size: .
cdr3_aa: CASSQGSNYGYTF
cdr3_nt: TGTGCCAGCTCACAGGGATCTAACTATGGCTACACCTTC

d_call: TRBD1
cdr3_length: 12
j_call: TRBJ2-7
v_call: TRBV30
clone_size: .
cdr3_aa: CAWSGTGDEQYF
cdr3_nt: TGTGCCTGGAGCGGGACAGGAGACGAGCAGTACTTC

d_call: TRBD2
cdr3_length: 13
j_call: TRBJ2-2
v_call: TRBV19
clone_size: .
cdr3_aa: CASTGLEDGELFF
cdr3_nt: TGTGCCAGTACCGGACTAGAGGACGGGGAGCTGTTTTTT

d_call: .
cdr3_length: 15
j_call: TRBJ2-5
v_call: TRBV25-1
clone_size: .
cdr3_aa: CASSERKNIQETQYF
cdr3_nt: TGTGCCAGCAGTGAAAGGAAAAATATCCAAGAGACCCAGTACTTC

d_call: .
cdr3_length: 13
j_call: TRBJ2-1
v_call: TRBV14
clone_size: few
cdr3_aa: CASSQDPAGEQFF
cdr3_nt: TGTGCCAGCAGCCAAGATCCTGCAGGGGAGCAGTTCTTC

d_call: .
cdr3_length: 14
j_call: TRBJ1-1
v_call: TRBV4-3
clone_size: .
cdr3_aa: CASSQDSRLRGAFF
cdr3_nt: TGCGCCAGCAGCCAAGATTCCAGGCTGAGGGGGGCTTTCTTT

d_call: .
cdr3_length: 12
j_call: TRBJ2-5
v_call: TRBV5-4
clone_size: .
cdr3_aa: CASNRQQETQYF
cdr3_nt: TGTGCCAGCAACCGGCAGCAAGAGACCCAGTACTTC

d_call: TRBD2
cdr3_length: 14
j_call: TRBJ2-1
v_call: TRBV18
clone_size: .
cdr3_aa: CASSPTGGDNEQFF
cdr3_nt: TGTGCCAGCTCACCAACGGGGGGAGACAATGAGCAGTTCTTC

d_call: .
cdr3_length: 13
j_call: TRBJ2-5
v_call: TRBV9
clone_size: .
cdr3_aa: CASSVASQETQYF
cdr3_nt: TGTGCCAGCAGCGTAGCCAGCCAAGAGACCCAGTACTTC

d_call: TRBD1
cdr3_length: 15
j_call: TRBJ1-6
v_call: TRBV30
clone_size: .
cdr3_aa: CAWSMTGQFDSPLHF
cdr3_nt: TGTGCCTGGAGCATGACGGGACAGTTCGATTCACCCCTCCACTTT

d_call: .
cdr3_length: 14
j_call: TRBJ2-3
v_call: TRBV7-2
clone_size: .
cdr3_aa: CASSLGERTDTQYF
cdr3_nt: TGTGCCAGCAGCTTAGGGGAAAGGACAGATACGCAGTATTTT

d_call: .
cdr3_length: 13
j_call: TRBJ1-2
v_call: TRBV7-2
clone_size: once
cdr3_aa: CASSYSGWDGYTF
cdr3_nt: TGTGCCAGCAGCTATAGCGGGTGGGATGGCTACACCTTC

d_call: .
cdr3_length: 15
j_call: TRBJ1-6
v_call: TRBV6-4
clone_size: once
cdr3_aa: CASRLEQEGNSPLHF
cdr3_nt: TGTGCCAGCAGGCTTGAACAGGAGGGTAATTCACCCCTCCACTTT

d_call: .
cdr3_length: 12
j_call: TRBJ2-1
v_call: TRBV9
clone_size: once
cdr3_aa: CASSVFGNEQFF
cdr3_nt: TGTGCCAGCAGCGTTTTTGGGAATGAGCAGTTCTTC

d_call: .
cdr3_length: 16
j_call: TRBJ1-4
v_call: TRBV15
clone_size: .
cdr3_aa: CATSRDIPATNEKLFF
cdr3_nt: TGTGCCACCAGCAGAGATATCCCTGCAACTAATGAAAAACTGTTTTTT

d_call: .
cdr3_length: 15
j_call: TRBJ1-1
v_call: TRBV7-9
clone_size: .
cdr3_aa: CASSPTPSKRTEAFF
cdr3_nt: TGTGCCAGCAGCCCCACTCCCTCCAAGAGGACTGAAGCTTTCTTT

d_call: .
cdr3_length: 12
j_call: TRBJ2-7
v_call: TRBV25-1
clone_size: .
cdr3_aa: CASGRTVSEQYF
cdr3_nt: TGTGCCAGCGGACGGACTGTTAGCGAGCAGTACTTC

d_call: TRBD1
cdr3_length: 16
j_call: TRBJ2-3
v_call: TRBV7-2
clone_size: once
cdr3_aa: CASSSRGQTSTDTQYF
cdr3_nt: TGTGCCAGCAGCTCAAGGGGACAGACGAGCACAGATACGCAGTATTTT

d_call: TRBD2
cdr3_length: 16
j_call: TRBJ2-5
v_call: TRBV4-3
clone_size: .
cdr3_aa: CASSQDPRDYRETQYF
cdr3_nt: TGCGCCAGCAGCCAAGATCCGCGGGACTACCGAGAGACCCAGTACTTC

d_call: .
cdr3_length: 19
j_call: TRBJ2-5
v_call: TRBV4-1
clone_size: .
cdr3_aa: CASSQDYLRRSRNQETQYF
cdr3_nt: TGCGCCAGCAGCCAAGATTACCTAAGGAGGAGTCGCAACCAAGAGACCCAGTACTTC

d_call: TRBD2
cdr3_length: 18
j_call: TRBJ2-6
v_call: TRBV28
clone_size: .
cdr3_aa: CASSPKRGFLSGANVLTF
cdr3_nt: TGTGCCAGCAGTCCGAAGCGGGGATTCCTCTCTGGGGCCAACGTCCTGACTTTC

d_call: .
cdr3_length: 14
j_call: TRBJ2-1
v_call: TRBV29-1
clone_size: .
cdr3_aa: CSVDRGGHYNEQFF
cdr3_nt: TGCAGCGTTGATCGCGGGGGACACTACAATGAGCAGTTCTTC

d_call: .
cdr3_length: 11
j_call: TRBJ2-7
v_call: TRBV29-1
clone_size: few
cdr3_aa: CSVETVNEQYF
cdr3_nt: TGCAGCGTTGAGACAGTGAACGAGCAGTACTTC

d_call: .
cdr3_length: 18
j_call: TRBJ2-1
v_call: TRBV1
clone_size: .
cdr3_aa: CTSSHPASGEHSYNEQFF
cdr3_nt: TGCACCAGCAGCCACCCTGCTAGCGGGGAACATTCCTACAATGAGCAGTTCTTC

d_call: .
cdr3_length: 13
j_call: TRBJ1-1
v_call: TRBV9
clone_size: .
cdr3_aa: CASSVGGRTEAFF
cdr3_nt: TGTGCCAGCAGCGTAGGGGGTAGGACTGAAGCTTTCTTT

d_call: .
cdr3_length: 15
j_call: TRBJ1-6
v_call: TRBV4-3
clone_size: .
cdr3_aa: CASSQDRAFNSPLHF
cdr3_nt: TGCGCCAGCAGCCAAGATAGGGCATTTAATTCACCCCTCCACTTT

d_call: .
cdr3_length: 14
j_call: TRBJ2-2
v_call: TRBV11-2
clone_size: .
cdr3_aa: CASSFYTNTGELFF
cdr3_nt: TGTGCCAGCAGCTTTTACACCAACACCGGGGAGCTGTTTTTT

d_call: TRBD1
cdr3_length: 13
j_call: TRBJ2-1
v_call: TRBV2
clone_size: .
cdr3_aa: CASSRQGNNEQFF
cdr3_nt: TGTGCCAGCAGTAGACAGGGCAACAATGAGCAGTTCTTC

d_call: .
cdr3_length: 10
j_call: TRBJ2-1
v_call: TRBV29-1
clone_size: .
cdr3_aa: CSSLGNEQFF
cdr3_nt: TGCAGCTCCTTGGGCAATGAGCAGTTCTTC